The clone carrying this T cell receptor beta chain was seen many times. What it binds is not known. These data are taken from a study of T cell repertoires in cytomegalovirus infection. Study as a whole: Public TCR beta signatures were indicative of both CMV infection and a matching HLA type. General study results and limits: Adding up the frequency of public TCR beta families identified people who carried CMV plus the relevant HLA. Predominance within the ex vivo response was attributable to HLA-C-restricted CMV-specific TCR beta clonotypes.

Trimming at V came to 6 bases and at J to 4 bases, leaving 11 bases not matched to a gene. The CDR3 is made up of 16 amino acids. Per germline, CDR1 SGHVS and CDR2 FQNEAQ. Each CDR3 protein gets one entry after TCRdb re-called the reads with MiXCR. The sample records 200,000 to 300,000 distinct CDR3 sequences, approximately 8.3% being singletons. The receptor was derived from a human donor in good health (CMV status not recorded). Some clones in this sample may be carry-over from other donors' samples. The gene calls are TRBV7-8 and TRBJ1-2; 10 bases are a match to TRBD1. The sequencing sample was made of PBMCs. CDR3 DNA sequence: TGTGCCAGCAGTGATGGGACAGGGGTGTACGTCTATGGCTACACCTTC. Translating gives CASSDGTGVYVYGYTF.